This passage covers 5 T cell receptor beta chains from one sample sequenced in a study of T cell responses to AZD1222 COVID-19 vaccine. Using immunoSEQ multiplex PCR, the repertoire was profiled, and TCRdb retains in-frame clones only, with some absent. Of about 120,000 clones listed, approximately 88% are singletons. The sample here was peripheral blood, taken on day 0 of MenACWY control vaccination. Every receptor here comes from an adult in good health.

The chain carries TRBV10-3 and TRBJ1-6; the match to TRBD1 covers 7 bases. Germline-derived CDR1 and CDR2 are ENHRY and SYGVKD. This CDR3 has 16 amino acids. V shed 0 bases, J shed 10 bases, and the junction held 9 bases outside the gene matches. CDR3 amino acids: CAISESTGAHGSPLHF. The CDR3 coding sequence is TGTGCCATCAGTGAGTCAACAGGGGCGCATGGATCACCCCTCCACTTT.

DNA of the CDR3: TGTGCCAGCAGTTACGGCGACAGCCCCACAGATACGCAGTATTTT. Translating gives CASSYGDSPTDTQYF. This chain links TRBV6-6 with TRBJ2-3; maybe TRBD1 (5 bases). The V gene's germline CDR1 is MNHNY and CDR2 SVGAGI (reference sequence). The length of the CDR3 is 15 residues. Trimming took off 2 bases at V and 2 bases at J, with 11 bases between the two ends.

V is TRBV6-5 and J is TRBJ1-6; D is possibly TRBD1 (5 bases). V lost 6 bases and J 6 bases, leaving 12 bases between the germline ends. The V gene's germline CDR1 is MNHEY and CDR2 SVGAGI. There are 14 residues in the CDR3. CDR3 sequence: CASRGLGVNSPLHF. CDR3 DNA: TGTGCCAGCAGAGGCCTAGGGGTTAATTCACCCCTCCACTTT.

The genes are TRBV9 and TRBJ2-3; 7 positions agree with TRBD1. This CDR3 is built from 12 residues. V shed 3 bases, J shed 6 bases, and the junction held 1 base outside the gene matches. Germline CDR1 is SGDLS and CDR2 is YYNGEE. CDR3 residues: CASSETGDTQYF. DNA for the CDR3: TGTGCCAGCAGCGAGACAGGGGATACGCAGTATTTT.

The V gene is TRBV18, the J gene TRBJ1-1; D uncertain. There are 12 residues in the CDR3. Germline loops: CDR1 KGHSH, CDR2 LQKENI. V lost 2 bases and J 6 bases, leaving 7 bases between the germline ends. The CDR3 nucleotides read TGTGCCAGCTCACCAGTACTCGCTGAAGCTTTCTTT. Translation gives CASSPVLAEAFF.